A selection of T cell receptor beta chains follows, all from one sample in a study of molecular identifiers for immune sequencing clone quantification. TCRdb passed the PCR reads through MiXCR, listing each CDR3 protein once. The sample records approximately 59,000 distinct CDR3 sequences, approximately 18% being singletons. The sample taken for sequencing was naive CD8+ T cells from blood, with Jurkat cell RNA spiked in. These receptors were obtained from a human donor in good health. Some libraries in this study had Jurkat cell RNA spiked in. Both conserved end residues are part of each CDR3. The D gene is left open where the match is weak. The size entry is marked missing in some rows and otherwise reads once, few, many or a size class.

CASSQAPGLSNEQFF | TGTGCCAGCAGCCAAGCTCCGGGACTCTCAAATGAGCAGTTCTTC | TRBV4-2 | 15 | TRBJ2-1 | NA | NA
CSVEWGNYGYTF | TGCAGCGTTGAATGGGGGAACTATGGCTACACCTTC | TRBV29-1 | 12 | TRBJ1-2 | few | NA
CASSYTVMGVPEAFF | TGTGCCAGCAGTTACACTGTGATGGGGGTACCTGAAGCTTTCTTT | TRBV6-2/TRBV6-3 | 15 | TRBJ1-1 | many | NA
CASSLGLAAAYNEQFF | TGTGCCAGCAGCCTGGGACTAGCGGCCGCCTACAATGAGCAGTTCTTC | TRBV6-2/TRBV6-3 | 16 | TRBJ2-1 | many | TRBD2
CAWVASGPDTQYF | TGTGCCTGGGTGGCCAGCGGGCCCGATACGCAGTATTTT | TRBV30 | 13 | TRBJ2-3 | many | NA
CASSFMAGGTYNEQFF | TGTGCCAGCAGCTTTATGGCGGGAGGTACCTACAATGAGCAGTTCTTC | TRBV7-6 | 16 | TRBJ2-1 | many | TRBD2
CAGSLTYTDTQYF | TGTGCCGGCAGTTTAACTTACACAGATACGCAGTATTTT | TRBV12-3/TRBV12-4 | 13 | TRBJ2-3 | NA | NA
CASSPGLFMADTQYF | TGTGCCAGCAGCCCCGGTTTATTCATGGCAGATACGCAGTATTTT | TRBV7-9 | 15 | TRBJ2-3 | few | NA
CSAHSGSSYNEQFF | TGCAGTGCTCATAGCGGGAGTTCCTACAATGAGCAGTTCTTC | TRBV20-1 | 14 | TRBJ2-1 | many | TRBD2
CASSQVGQGNTEAFF | TGCGCCAGCAGCCAAGTTGGACAGGGAAATACTGAAGCTTTCTTT | TRBV4-1 | 15 | TRBJ1-1 | many | TRBD1
CASSLLGGTAEAFF | TGTGCCAGCAGTTTATTGGGAGGTACGGCTGAAGCTTTCTTT | TRBV27 | 14 | TRBJ1-1 | many | NA
CASSPTPTEYNEQFF | TGTGCCAGCAGCCCCACCCCGACTGAATACAATGAGCAGTTCTTC | TRBV5-6 | 15 | TRBJ2-1 | many | NA
CASSLSGTSEQYF | TGTGCCAGCAGCCTCTCCGGGACTAGCGAGCAGTACTTC | TRBV9 | 13 | TRBJ2-7 | many | TRBD2
CASSQLQGMNTEAFF | TGTGCCAGCAGCCAACTACAGGGAATGAACACTGAAGCTTTCTTT | TRBV4-2 | 15 | TRBJ1-1 | many | NA
CSAHRDSLNTEAFF | TGCAGCGCACACCGGGACAGTTTGAACACTGAAGCTTTCTTT | TRBV29-1 | 14 | TRBJ1-1 | many | TRBD1
CASSPPGLAWNTEAFF | TGTGCCAGCAGCCCTCCGGGACTCGCCTGGAACACTGAAGCTTTCTTT | TRBV14 | 16 | TRBJ1-1 | many | NA
CASSVGSQGIYAEQFF | TGTGCCAGCAGCGTAGGTTCCCAGGGAATATACGCTGAGCAGTTCTTC | TRBV9 | 16 | TRBJ2-1 | NA | NA
CASGLDLVGSSYEQYF | TGTGCCAGCGGCTTGGACTTGGTTGGTAGTTCCTACGAGCAGTACTTC | TRBV5-6 | 16 | TRBJ2-7 | NA | NA